This note documents a single TCR beta chain sequence. TCRdb keeps only in-frame clones here, not all; method: immunoSEQ multiplex PCR. The repertoire has 150,000 or so clones, around 87% of them found once; the top ten carry 4%. Exposed participants came across a COVID-19 case within 2 weeks before study entry. These data belong to a study of blood T cell repertoires in COVID-19. For the study at large: T cells, B-cell-depleted T cells, or PBMCs supplied cDNA or gDNA.

The CDR3 totals 14 residues. V lost 0 bases and J 0 bases, leaving 6 bases between the germline ends. Germline CDR1 SGHTS, CDR2 YDEGEE. The sequencing sample was made of PBMCs or T cells enriched from blood (not recorded which). V is TRBV5-8 and J is TRBJ1-1, with D unresolved. The receptor comes from a middle-aged woman who had been exposed to COVID-19. The CDR3 loop is CASSLGEVNTEAFF. CDR3 in DNA: TGTGCCAGCAGCTTGGGAGAAGTGAACACTGAAGCTTTCTTT.